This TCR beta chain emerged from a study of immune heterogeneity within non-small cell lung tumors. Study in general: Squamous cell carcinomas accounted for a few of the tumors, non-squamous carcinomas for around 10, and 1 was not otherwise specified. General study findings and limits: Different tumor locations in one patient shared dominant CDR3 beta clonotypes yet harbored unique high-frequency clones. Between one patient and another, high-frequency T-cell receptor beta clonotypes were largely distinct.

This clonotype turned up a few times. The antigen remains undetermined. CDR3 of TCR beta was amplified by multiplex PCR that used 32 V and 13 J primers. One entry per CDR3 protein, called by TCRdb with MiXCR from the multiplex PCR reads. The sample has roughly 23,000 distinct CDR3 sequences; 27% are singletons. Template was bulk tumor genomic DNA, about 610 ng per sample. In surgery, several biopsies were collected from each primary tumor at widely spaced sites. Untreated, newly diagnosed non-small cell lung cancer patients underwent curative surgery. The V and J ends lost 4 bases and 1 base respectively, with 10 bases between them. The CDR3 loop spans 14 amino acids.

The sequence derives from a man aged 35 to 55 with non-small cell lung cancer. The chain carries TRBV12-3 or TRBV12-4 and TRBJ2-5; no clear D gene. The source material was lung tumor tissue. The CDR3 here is CASSSPRFQETQYF. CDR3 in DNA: TGTGCCAGCAGTTCCCCGAGGTTCCAAGAGACCCAGTACTTC.